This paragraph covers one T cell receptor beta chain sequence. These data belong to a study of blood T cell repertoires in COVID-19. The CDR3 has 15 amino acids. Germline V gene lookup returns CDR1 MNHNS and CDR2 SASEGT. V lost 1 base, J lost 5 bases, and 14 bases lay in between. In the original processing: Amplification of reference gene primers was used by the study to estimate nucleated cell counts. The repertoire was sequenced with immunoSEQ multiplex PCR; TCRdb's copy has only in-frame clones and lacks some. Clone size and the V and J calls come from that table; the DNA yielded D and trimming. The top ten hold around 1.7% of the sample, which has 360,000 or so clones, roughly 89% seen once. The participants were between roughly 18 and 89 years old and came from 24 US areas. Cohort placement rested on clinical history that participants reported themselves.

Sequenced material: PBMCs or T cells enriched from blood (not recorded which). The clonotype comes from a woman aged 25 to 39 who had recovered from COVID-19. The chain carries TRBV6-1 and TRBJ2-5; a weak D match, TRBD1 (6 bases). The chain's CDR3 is CASSEGMGAGETQYF. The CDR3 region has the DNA TGTGCCAGCAGTGAAGGGATGGGGGCTGGGGAGACCCAGTACTTC.